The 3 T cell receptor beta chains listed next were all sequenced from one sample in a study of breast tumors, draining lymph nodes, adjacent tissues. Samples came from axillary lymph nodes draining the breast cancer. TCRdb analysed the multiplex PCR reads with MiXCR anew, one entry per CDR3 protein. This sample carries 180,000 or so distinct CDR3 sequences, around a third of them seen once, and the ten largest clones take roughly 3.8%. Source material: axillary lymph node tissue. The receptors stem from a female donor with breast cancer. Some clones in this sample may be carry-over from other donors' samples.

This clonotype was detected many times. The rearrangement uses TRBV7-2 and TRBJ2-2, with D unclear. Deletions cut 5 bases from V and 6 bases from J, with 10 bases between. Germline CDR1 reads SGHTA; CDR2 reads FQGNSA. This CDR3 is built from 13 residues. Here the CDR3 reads CASSPVLAGELFF. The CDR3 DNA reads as TGTGCCAGCAGCCCCGTCTTGGCCGGGGAGCTGTTTTTT.

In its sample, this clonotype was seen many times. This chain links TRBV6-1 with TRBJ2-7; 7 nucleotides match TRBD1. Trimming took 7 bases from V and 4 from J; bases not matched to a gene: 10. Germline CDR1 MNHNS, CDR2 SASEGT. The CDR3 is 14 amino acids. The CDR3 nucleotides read TGTGCCAGCACCACCCAGGGGGTCTCTTACGAGCAGTACTTC. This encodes CASTTQGVSYEQYF.

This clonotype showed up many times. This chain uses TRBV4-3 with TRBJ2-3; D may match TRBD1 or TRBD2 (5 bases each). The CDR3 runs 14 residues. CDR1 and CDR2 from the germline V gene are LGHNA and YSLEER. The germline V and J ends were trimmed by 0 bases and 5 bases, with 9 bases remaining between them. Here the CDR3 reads CASSQDSGGDTQYF. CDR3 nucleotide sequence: TGCGCCAGCAGCCAAGATTCTGGGGGAGATACGCAGTATTTT.